This T cell receptor beta chain emerged from a study of T cell responses to AZD1222 COVID-19 vaccine (dated by TCRdb to 2020 to 2022). Background for the entire study: Because spike-specific TCR depth and breadth did not differ between the two schedules, AZD1222 recipients who got a second dose at roughly 4 weeks were pooled with those who got a second dose at roughly 12 weeks. TCR sequencing covered over 230 trial participants: 200 to 220 given two doses of AZD1222 and around 25 given two doses of MenACWY control vaccine. Trial participants were enrolled by age into 18-55, 56-69 and 70-plus year subgroups, with 148, 28 and 57 TCR-sequenced participants respectively. Results and caveats for the whole study, not just this receptor: The 56-69-year group was small, and its depth increase did not reach significance, likely because of low power. Participants were mostly white British and included more females than males, and it was suggested by the authors that clonal diversity may have been underestimated. After two AZD1222 doses, both the breadth and the depth of spike-specific TCRs were significantly higher than at day 0 and than in MenACWY recipients. Only 5 to 7 AZD1222 recipients were SARS-CoV-2 seropositive at baseline, limiting conclusions about previously exposed vaccinees. Vaccine-associated CD4 TCRs spanned the whole spike protein, with dominant responses in regions 160-218 and 743-854. No day 14 peak-response samples were available, so repertoires were characterized only after the peak T cell response. Reportedly, almost half of the unique spike-specific TCRs recognized epitopes lying outside the regions that are mutated in the B.1.351 and B.1.1.7 variants.

Comments on this clone: Its cognate antigen has yet to be identified. There are no base qualities to consult, and no much larger clone falls within one base.

The sample's time point, from its label and the paper: baseline before first vaccination. Vaccinee samples came from UK trials COV001 and COV002, including a single-blind randomized controlled phase 2/3 trial of AZD1222 (ChAdOx1 nCoV-19) in healthy adults. For TCRbeta chain sequencing, PBMC samples from trial participants were taken at day 0 and at day 28 after the second dose. The CDR3, from cysteine to phenylalanine, totals 12 residues. Just CDR3 DNA is preserved here, 36 bases in frame from base 1. V is shortened by 5 bases, J by 4 bases, and the region joining them spans 8 bases. The germline V gene (reference sequence) specifies SGHAT as CDR1 and FQDESV as CDR2. The CDR3 regions of human TCRbeta chains were subjected to immunosequencing. The paper's processing steps were these. Repertoire TCRs were matched against a reference library of SARS-CoV-2-specific TCRs generated with the MIRA antigen-specificity platform. Breadth meant the fraction of unique TCRs that were SARS-CoV-2-associated, whereas depth meant the fraction of total T cells that were SARS-CoV-2-associated. Using the MIRA data, each spike-specific TCR was assigned both to the spike region to which the TCR was reactive and to a CD4 or CD8 class. Log10-transformed breadth and depth values were compared by one-way ANOVA with Sidak's multiple comparisons tests. TCRdb took this table from immuneACCESS and kept in-frame rearrangements with V and J called. Such tables lack part of the clones; where checked against another copy, unresolved V genes explain under half of the gap, and the rest is unexplained. The DNA gave D and trimming, while V, J and clone size come from that table. This sample has around 150,000 clones in its table, and 70% to 90% of those were observed once. The ten largest clones capture 1.9% of the sample.

The source material was peripheral blood, sampled on day 0 of AZD1222 vaccination. The source is an adult in good health. The chain joins TRBV11-1 to TRBJ1-2, and the D gene may be TRBD1, 5 bases matching. The CDR3 protein is CASSPTGYGYTF. The sequence in DNA is TGTGCCAGCAGCCCCACAGGCTATGGCTACACCTTC.